This T cell receptor (beta chain) was sequenced in a study of T cell repertoires in cytomegalovirus infection (dated by TCRdb to between 2018 and 2021). Context from the whole study: The peptide stimulations were aimed at well-studied HLA-B-restricted epitopes as well as recently identified HLA-C-restricted CMV epitopes, whose presentation resists viral immunomodulation. The HLA type of each donor mattered for the analysis, because public TCR beta signatures pointed to carriage of CMV infection along with the matching HLA type.

These reads were obtained on an Illumina HiSeq 1500. The raw public reads went through TCRdb reprocessing: fastp at Q25, MiXCR clone calling, in-frame beta chains kept. Identical CDR3 protein sequences are pooled into one entry, listed with their most common genes and DNA. This sample has some 800,000 distinct CDR3 sequences in its table, and about 33% of those were observed once. Of the sample, roughly 12% is held by the ten largest clones. Concerning this clonotype: Its antigen remains undetermined. The record has no base qualities; no much larger clone is one base away.

Study-wide findings and limitations: In both this cohort and an independent roughly 330-donor cohort, the cumulative frequency of public TCR beta family members distinguished carriers of CMV infection plus the relevant HLA type. The ex vivo response was dominated by HLA-C-restricted CMV-specific TCR beta clonotypes, which also provided the single most frequent clonotype in two of eight donors.

The CDR3 covers 13 residues, taking in both the cysteine and the phenylalanine. The DNA shown is the 39-base CDR3, in frame from base 1. The V and J ends are trimmed by 3 bases and 3 bases, leaving 8 bases between them. The germline V gene supplies CDR1 WSHSY and CDR2 SAAADI. The intended sense of this specimen's treatment or condition label: in vitro stimulation with specific CMV peptide epitopes to enrich CMV-specific T cells. The rearrangement combines TRBV10-2 with TRBJ1-2; D gene: possibly TRBD1, on 5 matching bases. This clonotype was sampled from a human donor in good health (CMV status not recorded). Some clones in this sample may be carry-over from other donors' samples. This specimen was cultured CD8+ T cells from PBMCs, taken from culture after CMV antigen stimulation. The CDR3 corresponds to CASSDSRDYGYTF. The DNA is as follows: TGCGCCAGCAGTGACTCCAGGGACTATGGCTACACCTTC.